Each of the 5 T cell receptor beta chains below was sequenced from the same sample in a study of T-cell reconstitution after alpha-beta-depleted transplantation in children. The TCRbeta library incorporated unique molecular identifiers. TCRdb ran MiXCR on the PCR reads and lists one entry per CDR3 protein. The sample carries 250,000 to 400,000 distinct CDR3 sequences, more than 20% recorded once. The sequencing used PBMCs, mostly from graft donor cells, collected 180 days after TCRalphabeta/CD19-depleted stem cell transplant. The receptors derive from a male patient younger than 18 who had a stem cell transplant for acute lymphoblastic leukemia, so the T cells may come from the graft donor.

The sample holds a few counts of this clonotype. The rearrangement joins TRBV3-1 to TRBJ1-6; 8 bases line up with TRBD1. Germline V gene sequence: CDR1 LGHDT, CDR2 YNNKEL (reference sequence). The CDR3 is 16 amino acids. Losses at the gene ends were 4 bases for V and 0 bases for J; bases not matched to a gene: 2. The CDR3 coding sequence is TGTGCCAGCAGCCCCGGACAGGGCTCCTATAATTCACCCCTCCACTTT. Translated: CASSPGQGSYNSPLHF.

This clonotype was recorded a few times. Germline is not matched at one junction end, which may reflect a read error. The chain has TRBV15 and TRBJ2-7; D may be TRBD2 (6 bases). The CDR3 spans 12 residues. Germline V gene sequence: CDR1 LNHNV, CDR2 YYDKDF (reference sequence). CDR3 protein: CATSRDLGEAMF. In DNA, the CDR3 is TGTGCCACCAGCAGAGATCTCGGGGAGGCCATGTTC.

The table lists this clonotype with a count of one. The chain uses TRBV20-1 and TRBJ2-7; possible D gene TRBD2, 5 bases. In germline, CDR1 is DFQATT, CDR2 SNEGSKA (reference sequence). The V end was cut by 5 bases, the J end by 7 bases, with 18 bases between. This CDR3 region has 13 residues. The CDR3 DNA reads TGCAGTGCTCCTAGGGCTCCGGGGTTGGAGCAGTACTTC. It yields the protein CSAPRAPGLEQYF.

The rearrangement joins TRBV4-1 to TRBJ2-3, with a possible D match to TRBD2 (6 bases). The CDR3 has 15 amino acids. V gave up 1 base and J gave up 4 bases, with 12 bases separating them. CDR1 is MGHRA, CDR2 YSYEKL, per germline. The CDR3, as DNA: TGCGCCAGCAGCCAAGTCGGGAGAAGGCCAGATACGCAGTATTTT. Translated, it gives CASSQVGRRPDTQYF.

This clonotype was recorded a few times. The gene calls are TRBV27 and TRBJ1-5, with 7 bases fitting TRBD1. Germline CDR1 reads MNHEY; CDR2 reads SMNVEV (reference sequence). The CDR3 runs 16 residues. The V gene end was trimmed by 4 bases and the J gene end by 0 bases; junction bases not matched to a gene: 6. The CDR3 coding sequence is TGTGCCAGCAGTTCACTACAGGGGCTTAGCAATCAGCCCCAGCATTTT. Translation: CASSSLQGLSNQPQHF.